Listed below are T cell receptor beta chains from one sample, sequenced in a study of PD-1 blockade in classical Hodgkin lymphoma. Assay: immunoSEQ multiplex PCR; the TCRdb copy retains only in-frame clones and omits some. The table records about 15,000 clones, approximately 62% of them present only once. The sequenced sample was peripheral blood mononuclear cells (PBMCs), obtained before the fourth cycle of nivolumab. Source of these receptors: a human donor with classical Hodgkin lymphoma. Both conserved end residues are part of each CDR3. Fields, in order: J gene, D gene, clone size, V gene, CDR3 DNA, CDR3 protein. A D gene is named only where the DNA matches it firmly. The size of a clone is reported for some rows only, either as once, few or many, or as a class for expanded clones.

TRBJ1-2 TRBD1 large TRBV2 TGTGCCAACCCGGGACAGGGGAACTATGGCTACACCTTC CANPGQGNYGYTF
TRBJ2-2 . . TRBV2 TGTGCCAGCAGTGTTGAGCCCGGGGAGCTGTTTTTT CASSVEPGELFF
TRBJ1-4 . . TRBV6-1 TGTGCCAGCAGGGCGGGGGGCGCTTCAAAACTGTTTTTT CASRAGGASKLFF
TRBJ2-2 . . TRBV6-1 TGTGCCAGCAGTGAAGAGTTCACCGGGGAGCTGTTTTTT CASSEEFTGELFF
TRBJ1-4 . few TRBV4-2 TGTGCCAGCAGCCAACCCGGACATACTAATGAAAAACTGTTTTTT CASSQPGHTNEKLFF
TRBJ2-1 TRBD2 . TRBV7-9 TGTGCCAGCAGCGAAGGACTAGCGGGCAAGGGCGAGCAGTTCTTC CASSEGLAGKGEQFF
TRBJ2-1 . . TRBV27 TGTGCCAGCAGTTTTTTGTCCTTTGGGGGTGAGCAGTTCTTC CASSFLSFGGEQFF
TRBJ2-1 TRBD2 . TRBV27 TGTGCCAGCAGTTTCCAAGGACTAGCGAGATACAATGAGCAGTTCTTC CASSFQGLARYNEQFF
TRBJ2-7 . . TRBV2 TGTGCCAGCAGTGTTACAGGGACGGAACAGTACTTC CASSVTGTEQYF
TRBJ2-7 TRBD2 . TRBV4-2 TGTGCCAGCAGCCAAGATGCTAGCGGGAGGCTCTCCTACGAGCAGTACTTC CASSQDASGRLSYEQYF
TRBJ2-7 . . TRBV5-6 TGTGCCAGCAGCTTGGGCGAGGGGGCCTACGAGCAGTACTTC CASSLGEGAYEQYF
TRBJ2-5 . . TRBV27 TGTGCCAGCAGTTTTCAAGAGACCCAGTACTTC CASSFQETQYF
TRBJ2-3 . . TRBV2 TGTGCCAGCAGTGAGGAGCGAACAGATACGCAGTATTTT CASSEERTDTQYF
TRBJ1-2 . . TRBV27 TGTGCCAGCAGTTTGGCCAGGGATCGCGATGGCTACACCTTC CASSLARDRDGYTF
TRBJ2-7 . few TRBV28 TGTGCCAGCAGTTTAAGGGGGGGGCACGAGCAGTACTTC CASSLRGGHEQYF
TRBJ2-2 TRBD2 few TRBV4-1 TGCGCCAGCAGCCTGTCTAGCGGGAGTGGGGGGGAGCTGTTTTTT CASSLSSGSGGELFF
TRBJ1-1 TRBD1 few TRBV5-1 TGCGCCAGCAGCACCGGACAGGGTACGGTGACTGAAGCTTTCTTT CASSTGQGTVTEAFF
TRBJ2-2 . few TRBV5-4 TGTGCCAGCAGTCCCAGGGTCGGGGAGCTGTTTTTT CASSPRVGELFF
TRBJ1-1 . . TRBV6-6 TGTGCCAGCAGTTACCTGGAGCCGACGAACACTGAAGCTTTCTTT CASSYLEPTNTEAFF
TRBJ2-1 TRBD1 . TRBV27 TGTGCCAGCAGTCGTGGGACAGGTGGTAATGAGCAGTTCTTC CASSRGTGGNEQFF
TRBJ1-2 . . TRBV5-4 TGTGCCAGCAGCTTGGAGGGAGTCCCCGTACCCACCTTC CASSLEGVPVPTF
TRBJ2-2 TRBD1 few TRBV7-6 TGTGCCAGCAGCCTCGGGACAGCGAACACCGGGGAGCTGTTTTTT CASSLGTANTGELFF
TRBJ2-2 . once TRBV19 TGTGCCAGTAGTCCAGATCCTGGGGAGCTGTTTTTT CASSPDPGELFF
TRBJ2-5 . . TRBV5-6 TGTGCCAGCAGCTTAACAGGGCTGAACCAAGAGACCCAGTACTTC CASSLTGLNQETQYF
TRBJ2-7 . few TRBV28 TGTGCCAGCAGTCTATCGCAATCTGGGTACGAGCAGTACTTC CASSLSQSGYEQYF
TRBJ1-4 . . TRBV16 TGTGCCAGCACCAGGTCGACCGGGACTAATGAAAAACTGTTTTTT CASTRSTGTNEKLFF
TRBJ2-2 TRBD2 . TRBV7-3 TGTGCCAGCAGCCCCCAGGGGGGACTAGCGGGAGGCGGCGGGGAGCTGTTTTTT CASSPQGGLAGGGGELFF
TRBJ1-2 . medium-sized TRBV5-4 TGTGCCAGCAGCCGACGGGAGGGCGACTATGGCTACACCTTC CASSRREGDYGYTF
TRBJ2-2 TRBD2 . TRBV28 TGTGCCAGCAGTTCTTGGACTAGCGGGACCGCCGGGGAGCTGTTTTTT CASSSWTSGTAGELFF
TRBJ2-7 TRBD2 . TRBV11-2 TGTGCCAGCAGCTCCGGGACTAGCGGGAGGGCCTACGAGCAGTACTTC CASSSGTSGRAYEQYF
TRBJ1-2 . . TRBV19 TGTGCCAGTAGCCCCCGCCCGGCTATGATGGGCTACACCTTC CASSPRPAMMGYTF
TRBJ2-7 . . TRBV5-1 TGCGCCAGCAGCTTGACTAGCCCCTACGAGCAGTACTTC CASSLTSPYEQYF
TRBJ2-3 . few TRBV4-2 TGTGCCAGCGGCCCCCCGGGGCGGTCTTCCACCGGGGACCCCACAGATACGCAGTATTTT CASGPPGRSSTGDPTDTQYF
TRBJ1-5 . once TRBV13 TGTGCCAGCAGCTTAGGGGGGGCCTTCAATCAGCCCCAGCATTTT CASSLGGAFNQPQHF
TRBJ1-1 . . TRBV9 TGTGCCAGCAGCTTCCGCCCACAGGACACTGAAGCTTTCTTT CASSFRPQDTEAFF
TRBJ2-7 . . TRBV29-1 TGCAGCGTTGAAGACAGGGGCTCGAGCTCCTACGAGCAGTACTTC CSVEDRGSSSYEQYF
TRBJ2-7 . few TRBV6-5 TGTGCCAGCAGTCAACAGGGTTCTCGCGAGCAGTACTTC CASSQQGSREQYF